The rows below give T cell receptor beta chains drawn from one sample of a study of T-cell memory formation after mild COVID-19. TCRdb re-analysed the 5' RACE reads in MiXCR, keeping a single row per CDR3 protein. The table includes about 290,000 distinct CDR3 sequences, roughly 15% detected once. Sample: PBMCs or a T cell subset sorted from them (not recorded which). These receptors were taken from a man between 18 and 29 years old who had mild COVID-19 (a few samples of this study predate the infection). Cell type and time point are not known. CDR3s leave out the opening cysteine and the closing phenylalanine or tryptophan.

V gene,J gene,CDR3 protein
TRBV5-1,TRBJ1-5,ASSPIGAAFQPQH
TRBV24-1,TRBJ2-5,ATSDPGLAQETQY
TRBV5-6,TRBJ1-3,ASSLRGPGNTIY
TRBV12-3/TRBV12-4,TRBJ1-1,ASSRIRARGNTEAF
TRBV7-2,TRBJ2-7,ASSLSGGIYEQY
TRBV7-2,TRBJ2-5,ASSFRAQGQETQY
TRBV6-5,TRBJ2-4,ASSGLDNIQY
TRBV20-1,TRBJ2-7,SATPGSSYEQY
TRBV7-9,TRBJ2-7,ASSKQNHEQY
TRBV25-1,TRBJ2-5,ASSDRGTQY
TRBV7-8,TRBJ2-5,ASSLWAGLAGLETQY
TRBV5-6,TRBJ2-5,ASSLGAKETQY
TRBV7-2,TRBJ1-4,ASSLVGGDNEKLF
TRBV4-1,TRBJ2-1,ASSQVTTSGGALRF
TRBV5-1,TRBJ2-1,ASSLTRNEQF
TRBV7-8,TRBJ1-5,ASSLGFRQPQH
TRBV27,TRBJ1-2,ASSLSSGYGYT
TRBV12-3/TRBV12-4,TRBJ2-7,ASWGQGGYEQY
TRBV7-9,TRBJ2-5,ASSFRQFQETQY
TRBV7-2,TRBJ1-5,ASSTRGQQPQH
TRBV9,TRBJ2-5,ASSPPAGETQY
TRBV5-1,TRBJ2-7,ASSLVGGTTYEQY
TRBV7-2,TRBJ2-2,ASSLGDFGGRTGELF
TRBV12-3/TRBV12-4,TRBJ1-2,ASSLLGRGSYGYT
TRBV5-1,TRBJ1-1,ASSGRGQNTEAF
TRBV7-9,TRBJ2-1,ASSPAGPEQF
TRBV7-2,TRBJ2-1,ASSPEPYEQF
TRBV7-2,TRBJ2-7,ASTLPNAEQY
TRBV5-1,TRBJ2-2,ASSLGFGGAVGELF
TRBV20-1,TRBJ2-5,SASESRRGETQY
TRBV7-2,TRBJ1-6,ASSLLGGSNSPLH
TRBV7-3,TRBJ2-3,ASSAGRGGSADTQY
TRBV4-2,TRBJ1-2,ASSLGGVHYGYT
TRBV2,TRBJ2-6,ASSLGYGANVLT
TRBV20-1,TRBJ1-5,SARGPDQPQH
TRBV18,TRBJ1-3,ASSPQSTGNTIY
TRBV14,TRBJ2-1,ASSQGVGSGEVNDEQF
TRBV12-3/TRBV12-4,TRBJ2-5,ASSPMGETQY
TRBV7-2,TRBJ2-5,ASSLFGTDQETQY
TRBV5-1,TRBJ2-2,ASSPGTGSTGELF
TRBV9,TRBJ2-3,ASSLLVDTDTQY
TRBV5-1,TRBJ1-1,ASSLATGAEAF
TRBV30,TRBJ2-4,AWRAPGTGLHGNIQY
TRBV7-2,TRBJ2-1,ASGVSGGVGEQF
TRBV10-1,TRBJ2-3,ASSPRATDTQY
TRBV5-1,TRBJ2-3,ASSLARGPFVAGGETDTQY
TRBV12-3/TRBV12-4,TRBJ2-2,ASTRTGTGELF
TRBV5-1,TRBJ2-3,ASSEGRDTQY
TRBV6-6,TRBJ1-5,ASSTPTGAQH